This is a list of T cell receptor beta chains from one sample in a study of blood T cell repertoires in COVID-19. Measured with immunoSEQ multiplex PCR; TCRdb has only the in-frame clones, and not every one. The sample shows 300,000 to 400,000 clones, about 90% of them seen only once. The sequenced material came from peripheral blood. The receptors originated from a woman between 45 and 60 years old with COVID-19, enrolled during active disease. Each CDR3 is given with its conserved first and last residue. Each record gives: D gene, clone size, J gene, V gene, CDR3 DNA, CDR3 protein. The D gene is left open where the match is weak. The size of a clone is reported for some rows only, either as once, few or many, or as a class for expanded clones.

D gene: TRBD1; clone size: .; J gene: TRBJ2-7; V gene: TRBV4-1; CDR3 DNA: TGCGCCAGCAGCCAAGGCGCGTGGCAGGGGGACTCCTACGAGCAGTACTTC; CDR3 protein: CASSQGAWQGDSYEQYF
D gene: .; clone size: once; J gene: TRBJ2-7; V gene: TRBV6-6; CDR3 DNA: TGTGCCAGCAGTTACTCGATAGGGGTTGAGCAGTACTTC; CDR3 protein: CASSYSIGVEQYF
D gene: TRBD1; clone size: .; J gene: TRBJ2-7; V gene: TRBV5-1; CDR3 DNA: TGCGCCAGCCGACTTCGGACAGGGGCCATCTACGAGCAGTACTTC; CDR3 protein: CASRLRTGAIYEQYF
D gene: TRBD1; clone size: .; J gene: TRBJ2-7; V gene: TRBV7-9; CDR3 DNA: TGTGCCAGCAGCCGATCCGAGGACAGGGTGTCCTACGAGCAGTACTTC; CDR3 protein: CASSRSEDRVSYEQYF
D gene: .; clone size: .; J gene: TRBJ2-1; V gene: TRBV11-2; CDR3 DNA: TGTGCCAGCAGCGAACAGAGCTGGGAGCAGTTCTTC; CDR3 protein: CASSEQSWEQFF
D gene: .; clone size: .; J gene: TRBJ2-5; V gene: TRBV6-5; CDR3 DNA: TGTGCCAGCAGTTACTCTCGCCAGGGTAGGAGAGAGACCCAGTACTTC; CDR3 protein: CASSYSRQGRRETQYF
D gene: TRBD1; clone size: .; J gene: TRBJ1-6; V gene: TRBV5-1; CDR3 DNA: TGCGCCAGCAGCCCTAACCCCGGACAGGATAATTCACCCCTCCACTTT; CDR3 protein: CASSPNPGQDNSPLHF
D gene: .; clone size: .; J gene: TRBJ2-2; V gene: TRBV27; CDR3 DNA: TGTGCCAGCAGCAGGGCAGGGGACGGAATCGGGGAGCTGTTTTTT; CDR3 protein: CASSRAGDGIGELFF
D gene: TRBD2; clone size: .; J gene: TRBJ2-3; V gene: TRBV5-4; CDR3 DNA: TGTGCCAGCAGCCAGGGACTAGCGGGAGATACGCAGTATTTT; CDR3 protein: CASSQGLAGDTQYF
D gene: .; clone size: many; J gene: TRBJ2-3; V gene: TRBV2; CDR3 DNA: TGTGCCAGCTCCCCGATTGGCGGTGGCACAGATACGCAGTATTTT; CDR3 protein: CASSPIGGGTDTQYF
D gene: .; clone size: .; J gene: TRBJ2-4; V gene: TRBV7-2; CDR3 DNA: TGTGCCAGCAGCTCCGACTGGCTCTTAAACATTCAGTACTTC; CDR3 protein: CASSSDWLLNIQYF
D gene: .; clone size: .; J gene: TRBJ2-6; V gene: TRBV6-5; CDR3 DNA: TGTGCCAGCAGGTCACAGGGATTAAACGTCCTGACTTTC; CDR3 protein: CASRSQGLNVLTF
D gene: TRBD1; clone size: .; J gene: TRBJ2-2; V gene: TRBV11-3; CDR3 DNA: TGTGCCAGCAGCGTCCGGGACAGGGGGCACGGCGGGGAGCTGTTTTTT; CDR3 protein: CASSVRDRGHGGELFF
D gene: TRBD1; clone size: .; J gene: TRBJ1-4; V gene: TRBV6-1; CDR3 DNA: TGTGCCAGCAGTGATAGGCCGACAGGGCATGAAAAACTGTTTTTT; CDR3 protein: CASSDRPTGHEKLFF
D gene: TRBD2; clone size: .; J gene: TRBJ2-7; V gene: TRBV27; CDR3 DNA: TGTGCCAGCACCCCGGGACTAGCGGGAGGGCCGGGCGAGCAGTACTTC; CDR3 protein: CASTPGLAGGPGEQYF
D gene: .; clone size: .; J gene: TRBJ2-7; V gene: TRBV21-1; CDR3 DNA: TGTGCCAGCAGCAGCTTCTCCGGCGAGCGGGAGACTTTTTTCTCCTACGAGCAGTACTTC; CDR3 protein: CASSSFSGERETFFSYEQYF
D gene: .; clone size: .; J gene: TRBJ2-3; V gene: TRBV7-9; CDR3 DNA: TGTGCCAGCAGCCCCCCTAGCACAGATACGCAGTATTTT; CDR3 protein: CASSPPSTDTQYF
D gene: TRBD1; clone size: .; J gene: TRBJ2-3; V gene: TRBV19; CDR3 DNA: TGTGCCAGTATGAGGACAGGTATCACAGATACGCAGTATTTT; CDR3 protein: CASMRTGITDTQYF
D gene: .; clone size: .; J gene: TRBJ1-1; V gene: TRBV18; CDR3 DNA: TGTGCCAGCTCACCGAACAGGGAGAACACTGAAGCTTTCTTT; CDR3 protein: CASSPNRENTEAFF
D gene: .; clone size: .; J gene: TRBJ1-4; V gene: TRBV28; CDR3 DNA: TGTGCCAGCAGTTACGTAGGTGGGGGCGAAAAACTGTTTTTT; CDR3 protein: CASSYVGGGEKLFF